This entry lists 12 T cell receptor beta chains sequenced from one sample in a study of CD8 T cells in ankylosing spondylitis. Study-wide results and caveats: A motif of 7 to 9 highly homologous TCR beta variants was seen as apparently characteristic of ankylosing spondylitis blood.

These receptors' targets are unknown. TCRdb ran MiXCR on the 5' RACE reads and lists one entry per CDR3 protein. The sample shows around 220,000 distinct CDR3 sequences, around 17% of them seen only once. Specimen: blood, either unsorted or a sorted T cell fraction (not recorded which). The receptor source for this set is a male donor with ankylosing spondylitis.

This clonotype turned up a few times. V gene TRBV30 combines with J gene TRBJ1-1, with D tentatively TRBD1 (5 bases). V was shortened by 0 bases and J by 0 bases, with 11 bases between the two germline ends. The CDR3 has 15 residues. Germline V gene sequence: CDR1 GTSNPN, CDR2 SVGIG (reference sequence). The CDR3 sequence is CAWSVAGAVNTEAFF. The CDR3 coding sequence is TGTGCCTGGAGTGTAGCCGGGGCGGTGAACACTGAAGCTTTCTTT.

CDR3 sequence reads: CASSQDLRVLNEKLFF. The DNA for the CDR3 is TGCGCCAGCAGCCAAGATCTCAGAGTACTTAATGAAAAACTGTTTTTT. The chain joins TRBV4-3 to TRBJ1-4; D unresolved. CDR3 size: 16 residues. Deletions cut 0 bases from V and 4 bases from J, with 12 bases between. From germline, CDR1 is LGHNA and CDR2 YSLEER.

This clonotype has just a few counts. The chain couples TRBV6-6 to TRBJ2-1; D not certain. V was pared by 0 bases and J by 8 bases, with 8 bases between. The CDR3 contains 13 residues. The germline CDR1 and CDR2 sequences are MNHNY and SVGAGI (reference sequence). CDR3 loop: CASSYSGADEQFF. The CDR3, as DNA: TGTGCCAGCAGTTACTCCGGAGCCGATGAGCAGTTCTTC.

This clonotype was counted many times. V usage is TRBV9 and J usage is TRBJ2-7; TRBD2 matches at 9 bases. The CDR3 covers 15 residues. V was clipped by 3 bases and J by 5 bases; unmatched bases: 9. Germline CDR1 is SGDLS and CDR2 is YYNGEE. CDR3: CASSGVAGERNEQYF. The DNA of the CDR3 is TGTGCCAGCAGCGGTGTAGCGGGAGAAAGAAACGAGCAGTACTTC.

This clonotype was seen repeatedly, ten times or more. V is TRBV5-6 and J is TRBJ2-4; 7 bases are a match to TRBD2. Unmatched junction bases numbered 9, after V lost 1 base and J lost 2 bases. The germline gives CDR1 SGHDT, CDR2 YYEEEE. The CDR3 has 17 residues. CDR3 protein: CASSLLASGSSKNIQYF. The CDR3 DNA reads as TGTGCCAGCAGCTTGTTAGCTAGCGGCTCTTCCAAAAACATTCAGTACTTC.

The sample holds a few counts of this clonotype. The V gene is TRBV29-1, the J gene TRBJ1-2; 7 bases match TRBD1. With 2 bases clipped from V and 0 bases from J, the junction kept 6 bases outside the gene matches. There are 15 residues in the CDR3. Germline V gene data show CDR1 as SQVTM and CDR2 as ANQGSEA. CDR3 loop: CSVEPQGGPNYGYTF. CDR3 nucleotide sequence: TGCAGCGTTGAACCTCAAGGGGGCCCTAACTATGGCTACACCTTC.

This clonotype turned up a few times. The V call is TRBV5-1, the J call TRBJ1-2; D is unresolved. V dropped 5 bases and J dropped 6 bases, with 14 bases sitting between them. There are 13 residues in the CDR3. Germline V CDR1 and CDR2: SGHRS, YFSETQ. The CDR3 sequence: CASRRETTDGYTF. CDR3 coding DNA: TGCGCCAGCAGACGAGAAACCACAGATGGCTACACCTTC.

The genes are TRBV30 and TRBJ1-2; D unresolved. Germline V lookup: CDR1 GTSNPN, CDR2 SVGIG (reference sequence). V was trimmed by 0 bases and J by 4 bases, leaving 15 bases between them. CDR3 length equals 15 residues. The CDR3: CAWSVSGPAVYGYTF. The CDR3 nucleotides are TGTGCCTGGAGTGTTTCAGGCCCAGCGGTCTATGGCTACACCTTC.

At least ten counts were recorded for this clonotype. V usage is TRBV20-1 and J usage is TRBJ1-3, with TRBD1 as a possible D gene (5 bases). This CDR3 has 14 residues. CDR1 is DFQATT, CDR2 SNEGSKA, per germline (reference sequence). Trimming stripped 3 bases from V and 1 base from J, with 10 bases between. CDR3 bases: TGCAGTGCTAGGGAAAGGGGTTCTGGAAACACCATATATTTT. This encodes CSARERGSGNTIYF.

This clonotype came up a few times. The chain couples TRBV2 to TRBJ2-1, with TRBD2 identical over 8 bases. This CDR3 is built from 16 residues. Losses at the gene ends were 7 bases for V and 6 bases for J; bases not matched to a gene: 14. The germline V gene has CDR1 SNHLY and CDR2 FYNNEI. The CDR3 DNA follows: TGTGCCAGCAACGGTTGGTCGGGGGGGCCCGGCAATGAGCAGTTCTTC. Protein: CASNGWSGGPGNEQFF.

CDR3 loop: CASSSVGNGYGYTF. The CDR3 nucleotides are TGTGCCAGCAGTTCCGTCGGAAACGGCTATGGCTACACCTTC. The genes are TRBV28 and TRBJ1-2; D ambiguous. CDR3 length: 14 residues. V lost 4 bases to trimming and J lost 4 bases, with 13 bases between them. CDR1 MDHEN and CDR2 SYDVKM come from the germline V gene.

This clonotype came up a few times. The chain recombines TRBV29-1 with TRBJ2-4; no firm D call. CDR1 is SQVTM and CDR2 is ANQGSEA in the germline V gene. The CDR3 consists of 11 residues. The V end lost 5 bases, the J end lost 5 bases, and 7 bases lay between the germline ends. The CDR3 region has the DNA TGCAGCGTTCGGACGGAAAACATTCAGTACTTC. Its translation: CSVRTENIQYF.